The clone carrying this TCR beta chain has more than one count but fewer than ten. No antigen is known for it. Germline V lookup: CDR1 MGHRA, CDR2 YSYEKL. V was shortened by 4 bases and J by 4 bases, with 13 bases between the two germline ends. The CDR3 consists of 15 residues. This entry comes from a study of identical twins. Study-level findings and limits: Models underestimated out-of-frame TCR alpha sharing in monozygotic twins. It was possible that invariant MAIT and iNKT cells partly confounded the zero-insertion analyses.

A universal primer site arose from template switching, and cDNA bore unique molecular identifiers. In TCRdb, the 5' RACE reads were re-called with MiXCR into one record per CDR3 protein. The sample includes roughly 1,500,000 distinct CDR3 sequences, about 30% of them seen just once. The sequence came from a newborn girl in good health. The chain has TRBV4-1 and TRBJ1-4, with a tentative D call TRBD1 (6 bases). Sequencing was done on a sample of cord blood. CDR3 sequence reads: CASSLQGLLNEKLFF. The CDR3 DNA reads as TGCGCCAGCAGCCTACAGGGCCTCCTTAATGAAAAACTGTTTTTT.